This T cell receptor (beta chain) was sequenced for a study of CD8+ T cells in alopecia areata. The CDR3 length is 11 residues. The germline V gene encodes CDR1 DFQATT and CDR2 SNEGSKA (reference sequence). Trimming removed 4 bases from V and 7 bases from J, with 9 bases in between. This sample's treatment: oral pan-JAK inhibitor, 5-10 mg twice daily. Investigators isolated RNA and reverse transcribed it into cDNA to act as the sequencing template. Assay used: immunoSEQ multiplex PCR; TCRdb lists only in-frame clones, some missing. The table includes tens of thousands of clones, roughly 50% detected once.

Sequencing was performed on CD8+ T cells sorted from blood, taken around week 36, from a patient treated with tofacitinib. The receptor comes from a human donor with alopecia areata. The rearrangement uses TRBV20-1 and TRBJ2-3; D gene ambiguous. The CDR3: CSAMLENTQYF. In DNA form, the CDR3 reads TGCAGTGCTATGCTGGAAAATACGCAGTATTTT.